The 8 T cell receptor beta chains reported below all come from one sample, sequenced in a study of OX40 agonist ivuxolimab in advanced cancers. Assay used: immunoSEQ multiplex PCR; TCRdb lists only in-frame clones, some missing. Here the sample spans about 26,000 clones, 70% to 90% being singletons. The material was CD4+ or CD8+ T cells sorted from blood, obtained in a trial of the OX40 agonist ivuxolimab. These receptors were taken from an adult with an advanced solid tumor such as melanoma, head and neck, liver or kidney cancer.

V and J are TRBV18 and TRBJ2-7; D is ambiguous. The CDR3 extends over 12 amino acids. The V gene lost 3 bases and the J gene lost 0 bases, with 3 bases spanning the gap. Germline values: CDR1 KGHSH, CDR2 LQKENI. The CDR3 coding sequence is TGTGCCAGCTCACCCCCCTCCTACGAGCAGTACTTC. It specifies CASSPPSYEQYF.

This chain joins TRBV7-9 and TRBJ2-5, with TRBD2 matching over 14 bases. V lost 6 bases to trimming and J lost 5 bases; unmatched junction nucleotides: 11. The CDR3 has 17 amino acids. Germline values: CDR1 SEHNR, CDR2 FQNEAQ (reference sequence). The CDR3 region is CASSRRQGLAGVETQYF. The CDR3 region has the DNA TGTGCCAGCAGTAGAAGGCAGGGACTAGCGGGAGTCGAGACCCAGTACTTC. The whole variable domain, remainder taken from reference TRBV7-9 and TRBJ2-5, is DTGVSQNPRHKITKRGQNVTFRCDPISEHNRLYWYRQTLGQGPEFLTYFQNEAQLEKSRLLSDRFSAERPKGSFSTLEIQRTEQGDSAMYLCASSRRQGLAGVETQYFGPGTRLLVL.

This clone has only one observation. The chain combines TRBV6-1 with TRBJ2-1; 11 bases are a match to TRBD2. CDR3 size: 15 residues. Germline CDR1 and CDR2: MNHNS and SASEGT. The V segment lost 6 bases and the J segment 3 bases; nucleotides outside the gene matches: 4. The DNA for the CDR3 is TGTGCCAGCAGGCCCCTAGCGGGGGGCTACAATGAGCAGTTCTTC. Residues: CASRPLAGGYNEQFF.

The genes are TRBV28 and TRBJ2-1; 9 positions match TRBD2. Germline CDR1 reads MDHEN; CDR2 reads SYDVKM. The CDR3 spans 16 residues. The V and J ends lost 4 bases and 8 bases, in that order; junction bases with no gene match: 12. CDR3 in amino acids: CASSSLAGGPYYEQFF. In DNA, the CDR3 is TGTGCCAGCAGTTCTCTTGCGGGAGGGCCTTATTATGAGCAGTTCTTC.

The chain couples TRBV7-8 to TRBJ2-2; D tentatively reads TRBD1 or TRBD2 (6 bases each). The germline CDR1 and CDR2 sequences are SGHVS and FQNEAQ. V lost 2 bases, J lost 8 bases, and 12 bases lay in between. The CDR3 runs 14 residues. Written as DNA, the CDR3 is TGTGCCAGCAGCTTAACGCAGGGGACTGGGGAGCTGTTTTTT. The encoded protein is CASSLTQGTGELFF.

The chain has TRBV9 and TRBJ2-1, with D possibly being TRBD2 (5 bases). The V and J ends lost 7 bases and 9 bases respectively, with 20 bases between them. There are 14 residues in the CDR3. Germline values: CDR1 SGDLS, CDR2 YYNGEE. The CDR3 DNA reads TGTGCCAGCGGACGAACCGCTGCCAGCGGTGAGCAGTTCTTC. This translates into CASGRTAASGEQFF.

The chain joins TRBV14 to TRBJ2-7; 9 positions agree with TRBD2. The CDR3 has 16 amino acids. The V gene end was trimmed by 5 bases and the J gene end by 3 bases; junction bases not matched to a gene: 11. Germline V gene sequence: CDR1 SGHDN, CDR2 FVKESK. CDR3 in amino acids: CASSEGLASPFYEQYF. CDR3 DNA: TGTGCCAGCAGCGAGGGACTAGCATCCCCTTTCTACGAGCAGTACTTC.

J is TRBJ2-7 and V is TRBV5-1, with D uncertain. CDR1 and CDR2 (germline): SGHRS, YFSETQ. The CDR3 is 11 residues long. The V and J ends lost 0 bases and 6 bases respectively, with 4 bases between them. CDR3 sequence (DNA): TGCGCCAGCAGCTTGGGTGGCGAGCAGTACTTC. Translated, it gives CASSLGGEQYF.